This TCR beta chain appears in the sequencing data of a study of molecular identifiers for immune sequencing clone quantification. A single record per CDR3 protein comes from TCRdb applying MiXCR to the PCR reads. This table holds around 470,000 distinct CDR3 sequences, 25% found once. Germline CDR1 SEHNR, CDR2 FQNEAQ (reference sequence). The V segment lost 4 bases and the J segment 1 base; nucleotides outside the gene matches: 11. The CDR3 has 17 residues. The sample consisted of naive CD8+ T cells from blood, with Jurkat cell RNA spiked in. Subset reported: FACS-sorted CD8+CD4-CCR7+CD45RA+ naive T cells. This chain links TRBV7-9 with TRBJ2-3; 7 bases fit TRBD2. This sequence originates from a human donor in good health. Some libraries in this study had Jurkat cell RNA spiked in. CDR3 amino acids: CASSSPGRLAGTDTQYF. CDR3 nucleotide sequence: TGTGCCAGCAGCTCCCCCGGTAGGCTAGCGGGCACAGATACGCAGTATTTT.